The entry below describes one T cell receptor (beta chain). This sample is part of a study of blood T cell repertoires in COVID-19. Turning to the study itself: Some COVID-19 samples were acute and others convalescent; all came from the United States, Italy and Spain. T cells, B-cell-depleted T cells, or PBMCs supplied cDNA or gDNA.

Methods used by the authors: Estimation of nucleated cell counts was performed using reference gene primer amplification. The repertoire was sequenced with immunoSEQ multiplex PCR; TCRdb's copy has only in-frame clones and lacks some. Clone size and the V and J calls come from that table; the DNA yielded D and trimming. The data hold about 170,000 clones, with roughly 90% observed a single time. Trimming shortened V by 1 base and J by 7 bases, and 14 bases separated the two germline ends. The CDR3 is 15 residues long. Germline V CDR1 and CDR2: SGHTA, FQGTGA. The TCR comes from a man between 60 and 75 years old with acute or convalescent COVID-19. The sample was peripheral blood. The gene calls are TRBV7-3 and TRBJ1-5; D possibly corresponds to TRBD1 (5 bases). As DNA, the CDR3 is TGTGCCAGCAGCTTAAATGGGGAGGGGAGGCAGCCCCAGCATTTT. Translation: CASSLNGEGRQPQHF.